The 3 T cell receptor beta chains below all came from one sample that was sequenced in a study of blood T cell repertoires in COVID-19. Some clones are missing from TCRdb's copy, which holds only in-frame ones; the method was immunoSEQ multiplex PCR. The sample comprises about 76,000 clones, approximately 90% of which are singletons, and just over 8% rests with the top ten. The sample was peripheral blood. The receptors shown here come from a man aged 25-45 years with acute or convalescent COVID-19.

The chain employs TRBV6-2 or TRBV6-3 and TRBJ2-7, with D perhaps TRBD2 (6 bases). Germline V gene lookup returns CDR1 MNHEY and CDR2 SVGEGT. CDR3 length equals 15 residues. The V and J ends lost 4 bases and 6 bases respectively, with 19 bases between them. CDR3 DNA sequence: TGTGCCAGCAGTTCTTTCCGGGAGTCTACCAGCGAGCAGTACTTC. Residues: CASSSFRESTSEQYF.

The V call is TRBV6-5, the J call TRBJ2-1; no definite D call. The germline gives CDR1 MNHEY, CDR2 SVGAGI. Trimming pared 0 bases from V and 9 bases from J, leaving 15 bases between. This CDR3 region has 15 residues. The CDR3 protein is CASSYSSWSKSEQFF. CDR3 bases: TGTGCCAGCAGTTACTCGAGTTGGTCAAAGAGTGAGCAGTTCTTC.

The V gene is TRBV7-7, the J gene TRBJ2-3, with D uncertain. Looked up from germline, CDR1 is SSHAT and CDR2 is FNYEAQ (reference sequence). V dropped 5 bases and J dropped 4 bases, with 16 bases sitting between them. The CDR3 totals 15 residues. CDR3: CASSPQPASADTQYF. The CDR3 bases are TGTGCCAGCAGCCCGCAACCCGCAAGCGCAGATACGCAGTATTTT.